These T cell receptor beta chains were read from a single sample in a study of vaccination effects on CD4 cells after COVID-19. The antigens these receptors bind are not known. Assay: immunoSEQ multiplex PCR; the TCRdb copy retains only in-frame clones and omits some. The sample carries around 68,000 clones, under 90% recorded once. The input for sequencing was CD4+ T cells from PBMCs cultured with SARS-CoV-2 spike peptides, taken before COVID-19 vaccination. All receptors come from a human donor who received a COVID-19 vaccine. Both conserved end residues are part of each CDR3. D genes are given only for firm matches. Clone size, where shown, is once, few, many, or a class for clones that have expanded.

V gene: TRBV19
D gene: -
clone size: -
J gene: TRBJ1-1
CDR3 DNA: TGTGCCAGTCTAGGGCGAGCGACAGACACTGAAGCTTTCTTT
CDR3 protein: CASLGRATDTEAFF

V gene: TRBV14
D gene: -
clone size: -
J gene: TRBJ2-1
CDR3 DNA: TGTGCCAGCAGCCAGAGCCGGGACTTCTGGGAGCAGTTCTTC
CDR3 protein: CASSQSRDFWEQFF

V gene: TRBV5-1
D gene: TRBD2
clone size: -
J gene: TRBJ2-2
CDR3 DNA: TGCGCCAGCAGCCCCAGTGGTGCGGGGGGCTACACCGGGGAGCTGTTTTTT
CDR3 protein: CASSPSGAGGYTGELFF

V gene: TRBV6-6
D gene: TRBD1
clone size: few
J gene: TRBJ2-2
CDR3 DNA: TGTGCCAGCAGGGACAGGGGCGACACCGGGGAGCTGTTTTTT
CDR3 protein: CASRDRGDTGELFF

V gene: TRBV7-3
D gene: -
clone size: -
J gene: TRBJ1-1
CDR3 DNA: TGTGCCAGCAGCTTCTACGGTGGGGGTGAAGCTTTCTTT
CDR3 protein: CASSFYGGGEAFF

V gene: TRBV24-1
D gene: -
clone size: -
J gene: TRBJ2-3
CDR3 DNA: TGTGCCACCAGTGATCAGGGACCCCCAGATACGCAGTATTTT
CDR3 protein: CATSDQGPPDTQYF

V gene: TRBV5-1
D gene: -
clone size: -
J gene: TRBJ1-1
CDR3 DNA: TGCGCCAGCAGCTTAAGGTCCAGGGCAACGAACACTGAAGCTTTCTTT
CDR3 protein: CASSLRSRATNTEAFF

V gene: TRBV27
D gene: TRBD1
clone size: -
J gene: TRBJ1-2
CDR3 DNA: TGTGCCAGCAGTTTATCGATGTTGGGACAGGGGGCCGGATATGGCTACACCTTC
CDR3 protein: CASSLSMLGQGAGYGYTF

V gene: TRBV5-1
D gene: -
clone size: -
J gene: TRBJ2-4
CDR3 DNA: TGCGCCAGTACCGGGTCGCCCGATAGGAACATTCAGTACTTC
CDR3 protein: CASTGSPDRNIQYF

V gene: TRBV2
D gene: TRBD1
clone size: -
J gene: TRBJ2-1
CDR3 DNA: TGTGCCAGCAAGGACAGGGTCTACAATGAGCAGTTCTTC
CDR3 protein: CASKDRVYNEQFF

V gene: TRBV6-2/TRBV6-3
D gene: -
clone size: -
J gene: TRBJ1-5
CDR3 DNA: TGTGCCAGCAGTTCGAACTTCAATCAGCCCCAGCATTTT
CDR3 protein: CASSSNFNQPQHF

V gene: TRBV3-1/TRBV3-2
D gene: -
clone size: -
J gene: TRBJ1-2
CDR3 DNA: TGTGCCAGCAGCCAACTAACCGGCGGGGGGACGTACTATGGCTACACCTTC
CDR3 protein: CASSQLTGGGTYYGYTF

V gene: TRBV9
D gene: TRBD2
clone size: -
J gene: TRBJ2-1
CDR3 DNA: TGTGCCAGCAGCGTTTATAGCGGGGGGGCAGAGGATGAGCAGTTCTTC
CDR3 protein: CASSVYSGGAEDEQFF

V gene: TRBV30
D gene: -
clone size: once
J gene: TRBJ1-2
CDR3 DNA: TGTGCCTGGATGACAGAACTTTATGGCTACACCTTC
CDR3 protein: CAWMTELYGYTF

V gene: TRBV19
D gene: TRBD1
clone size: few
J gene: TRBJ1-5
CDR3 DNA: TGTGCCAGTAGTTCACGACAGGGGGGGAGCAATCAGCCCCAGCATTTT
CDR3 protein: CASSSRQGGSNQPQHF

V gene: TRBV6-2/TRBV6-3
D gene: -
clone size: -
J gene: TRBJ1-3
CDR3 DNA: TGTGCCAGCAGCTCCCCGAATCCGTCCCACTCTGGAAACACCATATATTTT
CDR3 protein: CASSSPNPSHSGNTIYF

V gene: TRBV12-3/TRBV12-4
D gene: TRBD1
clone size: -
J gene: TRBJ1-2
CDR3 DNA: TGTGCCAGCAGGGACAGGGAAACGTACACCTTC
CDR3 protein: CASRDRETYTF

V gene: TRBV18
D gene: -
clone size: once
J gene: TRBJ2-4
CDR3 DNA: TGTGCCAGCTCACCACCGGGGGGCCGTAAGAACTTC
CDR3 protein: CASSPPGGRKNF

V gene: TRBV2
D gene: TRBD2
clone size: -
J gene: TRBJ2-3
CDR3 DNA: TGTGCCAGCAGCTTGACTAGCGGGGGGGCCACAGATACGCAGTATTTT
CDR3 protein: CASSLTSGGATDTQYF

V gene: TRBV5-8
D gene: -
clone size: few
J gene: TRBJ2-3
CDR3 DNA: TGTGCCGCGATTGGGGGTACGCAGTATTTT
CDR3 protein: CAAIGGTQYF

V gene: TRBV10-2
D gene: -
clone size: -
J gene: TRBJ2-3
CDR3 DNA: TGCGCCAGCAGTTCAGACAGACGCACAGATACGCAGTATTTT
CDR3 protein: CASSSDRRTDTQYF

V gene: TRBV6-1
D gene: TRBD2
clone size: once
J gene: TRBJ2-5
CDR3 DNA: TGTGCCAGCAGTGAATGGTCGGGGGGTAGGGAGACCCAGTACTTC
CDR3 protein: CASSEWSGGRETQYF

V gene: TRBV18
D gene: TRBD1
clone size: -
J gene: TRBJ2-1
CDR3 DNA: TGTGCCAGCTCACTCCGGACAGGCGCCTCCTACAATGAGCAGTTCTTC
CDR3 protein: CASSLRTGASYNEQFF

V gene: TRBV10-1
D gene: TRBD2
clone size: -
J gene: TRBJ2-1
CDR3 DNA: TGCGCCAGCAGTGAGTCAGCGGGGGGTTACAATGAGCAGTTCTTC
CDR3 protein: CASSESAGGYNEQFF

V gene: TRBV19
D gene: TRBD1
clone size: -
J gene: TRBJ1-6
CDR3 DNA: TGTGCCAGTAGTATAACGGCAGGACAGGTTTTCACCCTCCACTTT
CDR3 protein: CASSITAGQVFTLHF

V gene: TRBV9
D gene: -
clone size: -
J gene: TRBJ1-5
CDR3 DNA: TGTGCCAGCGCGCCCATGGGGGGCAATCAGCCCCAGCATTTT
CDR3 protein: CASAPMGGNQPQHF

V gene: TRBV6-2/TRBV6-3
D gene: -
clone size: -
J gene: TRBJ1-2
CDR3 DNA: TGTGCCAGCAGTTACTCGCCGGGCTATGGCTACACCTTC
CDR3 protein: CASSYSPGYGYTF

V gene: TRBV9
D gene: TRBD1
clone size: -
J gene: TRBJ2-1
CDR3 DNA: TGTGCCAGCAGCCCGACAGGGGGCGCGTCCTACAATGAGCAGTTCTTC
CDR3 protein: CASSPTGGASYNEQFF

V gene: TRBV19
D gene: -
clone size: -
J gene: TRBJ1-1
CDR3 DNA: TGTGCCAGTAGTATAGCGGTAGGGGTGAACACTGAAGCTTTCTTT
CDR3 protein: CASSIAVGVNTEAFF

V gene: TRBV2
D gene: -
clone size: -
J gene: TRBJ1-2
CDR3 DNA: TGTGCCAGCAGATTGGGGTTATATGGCTACACCTTC
CDR3 protein: CASRLGLYGYTF

V gene: TRBV9
D gene: TRBD1
clone size: -
J gene: TRBJ1-2
CDR3 DNA: TGTGCCAGCAGCCAGATGGGACAGGGGAACTATGGCTACACCTTC
CDR3 protein: CASSQMGQGNYGYTF

V gene: TRBV6-6
D gene: -
clone size: -
J gene: TRBJ2-3
CDR3 DNA: TGTGCCAGCAGTACCCCCGAAGATAGACAGTATTTT
CDR3 protein: CASSTPEDRQYF

V gene: TRBV7-2
D gene: -
clone size: -
J gene: TRBJ1-5
CDR3 DNA: TGTGCCAGCAGCTCGGTACGAAATCAGCCCCAGCATTTT
CDR3 protein: CASSSVRNQPQHF

V gene: TRBV4-3
D gene: -
clone size: -
J gene: TRBJ1-4
CDR3 DNA: TGCGCCAGCAGCCAAAGGAAACAGTATAATGAAAAACTGTTTTTT
CDR3 protein: CASSQRKQYNEKLFF

V gene: TRBV6-6
D gene: -
clone size: -
J gene: TRBJ2-2
CDR3 DNA: TGTGCCAGCAGTTGGCTAGGGCACGACACCGGGGAGCTGTTTTTT
CDR3 protein: CASSWLGHDTGELFF

V gene: TRBV5-4
D gene: TRBD1
clone size: -
J gene: TRBJ1-2
CDR3 DNA: TGTGCCAGCAGCGCCAAGGGACAGGGAGGATATGGCTACACCTTC
CDR3 protein: CASSAKGQGGYGYTF

V gene: TRBV12-5
D gene: TRBD2
clone size: -
J gene: TRBJ2-5
CDR3 DNA: TGTGCTAGTGGTTTGGGACGACTAGCGGGGGGGAATCAAGAGACCCAGTACTTC
CDR3 protein: CASGLGRLAGGNQETQYF

V gene: TRBV19
D gene: TRBD1
clone size: -
J gene: TRBJ1-1
CDR3 DNA: TGTGCCAGTAGTGATACAGGGGCTGTACGGAACACTGAAGCTTTCTTT
CDR3 protein: CASSDTGAVRNTEAFF

V gene: TRBV24-1
D gene: TRBD1
clone size: -
J gene: TRBJ1-1
CDR3 DNA: TGTGCCACCAGTCAGGGGGGGTTGAACACTGAAGCTTTCTTT
CDR3 protein: CATSQGGLNTEAFF

V gene: TRBV19
D gene: -
clone size: -
J gene: TRBJ1-1
CDR3 DNA: TGTGCCAGTAGTATAGATATAGGGCAGGCTTCGGGAGCTTTCTTT
CDR3 protein: CASSIDIGQASGAFF

V gene: TRBV6-6
D gene: -
clone size: -
J gene: TRBJ2-1
CDR3 DNA: TGTGCCAGCTCGGACGGGTCCCTGAGGTACAATGAGCAGTTCTTC
CDR3 protein: CASSDGSLRYNEQFF

V gene: TRBV4-1
D gene: -
clone size: -
J gene: TRBJ2-1
CDR3 DNA: TGCGCCAGCAGCCGAATGAACAATGAGCAGTTCTTC
CDR3 protein: CASSRMNNEQFF

V gene: TRBV3-1/TRBV3-2
D gene: TRBD1
clone size: once
J gene: TRBJ1-1
CDR3 DNA: TGTGCCAGCAGCCTTACTGACAGGGTCTACACTGAAGCTTTCTTT
CDR3 protein: CASSLTDRVYTEAFF

V gene: TRBV6-5
D gene: -
clone size: -
J gene: TRBJ2-5
CDR3 DNA: TGTGCCAGCAGACCCCCCAATCGTGGGGAGACCCAGTACTTC
CDR3 protein: CASRPPNRGETQYF

V gene: TRBV4-1
D gene: -
clone size: -
J gene: TRBJ2-1
CDR3 DNA: TGCGCCAGCAGCCCACTGGGGCGGAGCTCCTACAATGAGCAGTTCTTC
CDR3 protein: CASSPLGRSSYNEQFF

V gene: TRBV5-1
D gene: -
clone size: -
J gene: TRBJ1-2
CDR3 DNA: TGCGCCAGCAGCTTATCCCCTCCGGGACACGGGGGGGACTATGGCTACACCTTC
CDR3 protein: CASSLSPPGHGGDYGYTF

V gene: TRBV25-1
D gene: -
clone size: -
J gene: TRBJ2-5
CDR3 DNA: TGTGCCAGCAGTGTTCGGGATTCGCGGGGGACCCAGTACTTC
CDR3 protein: CASSVRDSRGTQYF

V gene: TRBV19
D gene: TRBD1
clone size: -
J gene: TRBJ2-1
CDR3 DNA: TGTGCCAGTAGGTCCGACAGGGGCGGGAATGAGCAGTTCTTC
CDR3 protein: CASRSDRGGNEQFF

V gene: TRBV4-3
D gene: TRBD2
clone size: -
J gene: TRBJ2-3
CDR3 DNA: TGCGCCAGCAGCCAAGAAGGTCTAGCGGGGGGGCCCGGCACAGATACGCAGTATTTT
CDR3 protein: CASSQEGLAGGPGTDTQYF

V gene: TRBV24-1
D gene: TRBD1
clone size: -
J gene: TRBJ1-2
CDR3 DNA: TGTGCCACCAGTGACTCCACGACAGGGGGCAGCTATGGCTACACCTTC
CDR3 protein: CATSDSTTGGSYGYTF

V gene: TRBV28
D gene: -
clone size: few
J gene: TRBJ2-1
CDR3 DNA: TGTGCCAGCAGTTTGGGACCCGAGCAGTTCTTC
CDR3 protein: CASSLGPEQFF

V gene: TRBV9
D gene: TRBD1
clone size: -
J gene: TRBJ1-2
CDR3 DNA: TGTGCCAGCAGCGTAGCCGGACAGGGTAACTATGGCTACACCTTC
CDR3 protein: CASSVAGQGNYGYTF

V gene: TRBV27
D gene: -
clone size: -
J gene: TRBJ1-1
CDR3 DNA: TGTGCCAGCAGTTTGCAGGGGCACCCTCCCACTGAAGCTTTCTTT
CDR3 protein: CASSLQGHPPTEAFF

V gene: TRBV2
D gene: TRBD1
clone size: few
J gene: TRBJ1-3
CDR3 DNA: TGTGCCAGCACTATACAGGGGGCGCTAGGAAACACCATATATTTT
CDR3 protein: CASTIQGALGNTIYF

V gene: TRBV28
D gene: TRBD1
clone size: -
J gene: TRBJ1-2
CDR3 DNA: TGTGCCAGCACCCCCGGGTACAGGGGGCAGGGCTACACCTTC
CDR3 protein: CASTPGYRGQGYTF

V gene: TRBV2
D gene: -
clone size: -
J gene: TRBJ2-6
CDR3 DNA: TGTGCCAGCATGAGGGTGGCGGGGCTGACTTTC
CDR3 protein: CASMRVAGLTF

V gene: TRBV7-7
D gene: TRBD1
clone size: -
J gene: TRBJ2-4
CDR3 DNA: TGTGCCAGCAGCAGCAGACAGGGTAAAAACATTCAGTACTTC
CDR3 protein: CASSSRQGKNIQYF

V gene: TRBV5-1
D gene: -
clone size: -
J gene: TRBJ2-3
CDR3 DNA: TGCGCCAGCAGCTTATGGACGGGCTCCACAGATACGCAGTATTTT
CDR3 protein: CASSLWTGSTDTQYF

V gene: TRBV6-5
D gene: -
clone size: -
J gene: TRBJ1-6
CDR3 DNA: TGTGCCAGCAGTTACTATCAGACCCTCTATAATTCACCCCTCCACTTT
CDR3 protein: CASSYYQTLYNSPLHF